The 19 T cell receptor beta chains below were found in one sample sequenced in a study of a mutant IDH1 vaccine in newly diagnosed glioma. The time point denotes: week 11, during vaccination. Doses consisted of 300 ug of mutant IDH1 20-mer peptide each, paired with topical imiquimod. Using immunoSEQ multiplex PCR, the repertoire was profiled, and TCRdb retains in-frame clones only, with some absent. The sample lists under 65,000 clones; 75% to 90% were seen once. Antigens for these TCRs are unknown. Sequenced here: PBMCs, sampled from a glioma patient whose treatment included an IDH1 peptide vaccine. The receptors derive from a middle-aged man with glioma.

This chain uses TRBV6-5 with TRBJ1-4; no clear D gene. V was shortened by 0 bases and J by 2 bases, with 4 bases between the two germline ends. Germline lookup yields CDR1 MNHEY and CDR2 SVGAGI. The CDR3 consists of 14 residues. CDR3 in DNA: TGTGCCAGCAGTTACTCCAGGACTAATGAAAAACTGTTTTTT. This encodes CASSYSRTNEKLFF.

This chain joins TRBV19 and TRBJ2-7, with TRBD1 matching 7 bases. The ends lost 6 bases at V and 5 bases at J; junction bases unmatched: 7. The germline gives CDR1 LNHDA, CDR2 SQIVND (reference sequence). The CDR3 loop spans 13 amino acids. The CDR3 loop reads CASSSTGFHEQYF. CDR3 sequence (DNA): TGTGCCAGTAGCTCGACAGGGTTCCACGAGCAGTACTTC.

V and J are TRBV9 and TRBJ1-1; no clear D gene. The V end lost 3 bases, the J end lost 0 bases, and 9 bases lay between the germline ends. This CDR3 region has 14 residues. The germline V gene has CDR1 SGDLS and CDR2 YYNGEE. The CDR3 region is CASSASNLNTEAFF. For the CDR3, the DNA is TGTGCCAGCAGCGCATCCAACTTGAACACTGAAGCTTTCTTT. Using reference TRBV9 and TRBJ1-1 for the parts outside the CDR3, the full variable domain is DSGVTQTPKHLITATGQRVTLRCSPRSGDLSVYWYQQSLDQGLQFLIQYYNGEERAKGNILERFSAQQFPDLHSELNLSSLELGDSALYFCASSASNLNTEAFFGQGTRLTVV.

The V gene is TRBV10-1, the J gene TRBJ2-7, with a possible D match to TRBD2 (5 bases). Trimming took 9 bases from V and 4 from J, leaving 7 bases between them. Germline CDR1 is WNHNN and CDR2 is SYGVQD (reference sequence). The CDR3 consists of 10 residues. The CDR3 reads CASTGYEQYF. DNA of the CDR3: TGCGCCAGTACGGGGTACGAGCAGTACTTC.

This clone showed up just a few times. V usage is TRBV6-6 and J usage is TRBJ2-7; tentatively, D is TRBD1 (6 bases). This CDR3 contains 15 residues. CDR1 is MNHNY, CDR2 SVGAGI, per germline (reference sequence). Between the trimmed V and J ends, which lost 0 bases and 3 bases, there was a span of 12 bases. The CDR3 is CASSYSPGDHYEQYF. DNA for the CDR3: TGTGCCAGCAGTTACTCGCCAGGGGACCACTACGAGCAGTACTTC.

The CDR3 sequence is CASSLVRTSGNEQFF. The CDR3 DNA is TGCGCCAGCAGCTTGGTCCGGACGAGCGGCAATGAGCAGTTCTTC. V gene TRBV5-1 combines with J gene TRBJ2-1, with D possibly TRBD2 on 5 matching bases. This CDR3 comprises 15 residues. Deletions cut 0 bases from V and 6 bases from J, with 13 bases between. Germline lookup yields CDR1 SGHRS and CDR2 YFSETQ.

The chain uses TRBV6-1 and TRBJ2-7, with a weak D call TRBD2 (7 bases). From germline, CDR1 is MNHNS and CDR2 SASEGT. V was cut by 5 bases and J by 2 bases, with 13 bases left in between. This CDR3 comprises 14 residues. The CDR3 region is CASSRGGAPYEQYF. As DNA, the CDR3 is TGTGCCAGCAGTAGAGGGGGGGCACCCTACGAGCAGTACTTC.

The chain combines TRBV11-2 with TRBJ1-1; D gene uncertain. Germline V gives CDR1 SGHAT, CDR2 FQNNGV. This CDR3 has 12 amino acids. The V gene lost 5 bases and the J gene lost 6 bases, with 10 bases spanning the gap. The CDR3 spells CASSVTRSEAFF. The CDR3 nucleotides read TGTGCCAGCAGCGTAACCCGCTCTGAAGCTTTCTTT.

The genes are TRBV10-3 and TRBJ1-1, with D maybe TRBD1 (5 bases). This CDR3 comprises 13 residues. Deletions cut 11 bases from V and 0 bases from J, with 13 bases between. The germline CDR1 and CDR2 sequences are ENHRY and SYGVKD. The DNA for the CDR3 is TGTGCCGTTAGACAGTCAATGAACACTGAAGCTTTCTTT. Translated, it gives CAVRQSMNTEAFF.

J is TRBJ1-2 and V is TRBV5-4, with unresolved D. This CDR3 contains 14 residues. Trimming stripped 4 bases from V and 1 base from J, with 11 bases between. Germline CDR1 is SGHNT and CDR2 is YYREEE (reference sequence). The CDR3 DNA reads TGTGCCAGCAGCCCGACGCTGGGTAACTATGGCTACACCTTC. Translating it yields CASSPTLGNYGYTF.

The genes are TRBV5-6 and TRBJ2-7; TRBD2 might be the D (5 bases). Germline V gene sequence: CDR1 SGHDT, CDR2 YYEEEE. The V end was cut by 4 bases, the J end by 3 bases, with 11 bases between. The CDR3 spans 13 residues. The CDR3 loop is CASSIGRGYEQYF. In nucleotides, the CDR3 is TGTGCCAGCAGCATCGGACGGGGCTACGAGCAGTACTTC. Variable domain in full (rest from reference TRBV5-6 and TRBJ2-7): DAGVTQSPTHLIKTRGQQVTLRCSPKSGHDTVSWYQQALGQGPQFIFQYYEEEERQRGNFPDRFSGHQFPNYSSELNVNALLLGDSALYLCASSIGRGYEQYFGPGTRLTVT.

This rearrangement joins TRBV19 to TRBJ2-5; 11 nucleotides match TRBD2. Germline CDR1 LNHDA, CDR2 SQIVND (reference sequence). The trim removed 1 base at V and 3 bases at J, leaving 4 bases unmatched. This CDR3 region has 16 residues. The CDR3 DNA reads as TGTGCCAGTAGTATAGGACTAGCGGGGCTGAAAGAGACCCAGTACTTC. This codes for CASSIGLAGLKETQYF.

V and J are TRBV2 and TRBJ1-2, with D hard to call. This CDR3 has 13 residues. The germline CDR1 and CDR2 sequences are SNHLY and FYNNEI. Trimming stripped 2 bases from V and 4 bases from J, with 8 bases between. CDR3 amino acids: CASSERPTYGYTF. As DNA, the CDR3 is TGTGCCAGCAGTGAAAGGCCCACCTATGGCTACACCTTC.

The chain's CDR3 is CASSRRPDIPTGELFF. The CDR3 coding sequence is TGTGCCAGCAGCAGACGCCCGGACATACCCACCGGGGAGCTGTTTTTT. The V and J genes are TRBV7-6 and TRBJ2-2; tentatively, D is TRBD1 (5 bases). CDR1 SGHVS and CDR2 FNYEAQ come from the germline V gene. Deletions cut 5 bases from V and 4 bases from J, with 17 bases between. This CDR3 has 16 residues.

The chain employs TRBV7-8 and TRBJ2-2, with 8 bases lining up with TRBD2. The germline gives CDR1 SGHVS, CDR2 FQNEAQ. This CDR3 is built from 16 residues. V trimming: 7 bases; J trimming: 4 bases; junction bases outside the gene matches: 11. CDR3 nucleotide sequence: TGTGCCAGCACCATTAGGGGGACTAGAGGCACCGGGGAGCTGTTTTTT. Translated: CASTIRGTRGTGELFF.

This clone was counted a single time. The chain carries TRBV9 and TRBJ1-6; D may be TRBD1 (5 bases). V was clipped by 0 bases and J by 8 bases, with 6 bases between them. This CDR3 contains 13 residues. The germline V gene encodes CDR1 SGDLS and CDR2 YYNGEE. The CDR3 DNA reads TGTGCCAGCAGCGTAGTGACAGATTCACCCCTCCACTTT. Translating gives CASSVVTDSPLHF.

The chain employs TRBV7-9 and TRBJ2-7, with no clear D. Per germline, CDR1 SEHNR and CDR2 FQNEAQ (reference sequence). The CDR3 length is 11 residues. V shed 1 base and J shed 6 bases, with 4 bases lying between them. The CDR3 nucleotides read TGTGCCAGCAGCTTAGTACTCGAGCAGTACTTC. Amino acids: CASSLVLEQYF.

This chain joins TRBV4-3 and TRBJ2-2, with TRBD1 identical over 7 bases. Per germline, CDR1 LGHNA and CDR2 YSLEER. This CDR3 region has 14 residues. Trimming cost V 4 bases and J 1 base; bases outside gene matches: 0. The chain's CDR3 is CASSRQGNTGELFF. CDR3 coding DNA: TGCGCCAGCAGCCGACAGGGGAACACCGGGGAGCTGTTTTTT.

The sample holds one count of this clone. This chain connects TRBV6-6 to TRBJ2-7; D possibly uses TRBD1 or TRBD2 (6 bases each). The V end was cut by 6 bases, the J end by 0 bases, with 12 bases between. The CDR3 runs 14 residues. In germline, CDR1 is MNHNY, CDR2 SVGAGI (reference sequence). CDR3: CASSRRGDSYEQYF. DNA of the CDR3: TGTGCCAGCAGCCGTAGGGGGGACTCCTACGAGCAGTACTTC.